The rows below give T cell receptor beta chains drawn from one sample of a study of blood T cell repertoires in COVID-19. The assay was immunoSEQ multiplex PCR, and TCRdb's table has in-frame clones only and misses some. Of 160,000 or so clones listed, 82% are singletons. The sequenced material came from peripheral blood. The origin of the receptors is an older woman with acute or convalescent COVID-19. The CDR3 runs from the conserved cysteine through the conserved F or W. The order of the fields is V gene, clone size, D gene, J gene, CDR3 DNA, CDR3 protein. The D gene is left open where the match is weak. Where a row states a size, it is once, few, many or the class of an expanded clone; other rows omit it.

V: TRBV19; size: NA; D: TRBD1; J: TRBJ2-3; DNA: TGTGCCAGTAGTTCCCGGACAGGGAAAACAGATACGCAGTATTTT; CDR3: CASSSRTGKTDTQYF
V: TRBV7-6; size: NA; D: TRBD2; J: TRBJ2-3; DNA: TGTGCCAGCAGCTCAAATATGGGGGGGTGGACAGATACGCAGTATTTT; CDR3: CASSSNMGGWTDTQYF
V: TRBV28; size: NA; D: TRBD1; J: TRBJ1-6; DNA: TGTGCCAGCAGTTCTCGACAGGGACAATCACCCCTCCACTTT; CDR3: CASSSRQGQSPLHF
V: TRBV7-2; size: NA; D: TRBD1; J: TRBJ2-5; DNA: TGTGCCAGCAGTCCCGGGACAGGGGGGTTGGAGACCCAGTACTTC; CDR3: CASSPGTGGLETQYF
V: TRBV3-1/TRBV3-2; size: once; D: NA; J: TRBJ1-1; DNA: TGTGCCAGCAGCCAAGATTTTCTAGGTGAAGCTTTCTTT; CDR3: CASSQDFLGEAFF
V: TRBV18; size: NA; D: NA; J: TRBJ1-4; DNA: TGTGCCAGCTCACCGACGGCAGGCCATAATGAAAAACTGTTTTTT; CDR3: CASSPTAGHNEKLFF
V: TRBV28; size: NA; D: NA; J: TRBJ2-1; DNA: TGTGCCGCGACGGACAAGCATGAGCAGTTCTTC; CDR3: CAATDKHEQFF
V: TRBV3-1/TRBV3-2; size: NA; D: TRBD1; J: TRBJ1-2; DNA: TGTGCCAGCAGCCTCCGACAGGGAGAGGGGGGCTACACCTTC; CDR3: CASSLRQGEGGYTF
V: TRBV27; size: NA; D: TRBD2; J: TRBJ2-7; DNA: TGTGCCAGCAGTTTATTAGCGGGGGGGCGGGAGCAGTACTTC; CDR3: CASSLLAGGREQYF
V: TRBV5-8; size: NA; D: TRBD2; J: TRBJ2-2; DNA: TGTGCCAGTCAGCTTCCCCCAGCGGGAGGATACACCGGGGAGCTGTTTTTT; CDR3: CASQLPPAGGYTGELFF
V: TRBV6-1; size: NA; D: TRBD2; J: TRBJ2-2; DNA: TGTGCCAGCAGTGTTCTTTCGAGCGGGGGAACCGGGGAGCTGTTTTTT; CDR3: CASSVLSSGGTGELFF
V: TRBV11-2; size: NA; D: NA; J: TRBJ1-2; DNA: TGTGCCAGCAGCGACCTAATACAGTTTTCCGATTATGGCTACACCTTC; CDR3: CASSDLIQFSDYGYTF
V: TRBV4-1; size: NA; D: TRBD1; J: TRBJ1-1; DNA: TGCGCCAGCAGCCAAGGCCCTCTCACAGGGGGCGCGTTTAGGGTCACTGAAGCTTTCTTT; CDR3: CASSQGPLTGGAFRVTEAFF
V: TRBV21-1; size: NA; D: NA; J: TRBJ1-4; DNA: TGTGCCAGCAGCCATCGAGGCCATCGGCGGGAAAAACTGTTTTTT; CDR3: CASSHRGHRREKLFF
V: TRBV9; size: NA; D: NA; J: TRBJ2-2; DNA: TGTGCCAGCAGCGGTACGCGGGGCACCGGGGAGCTGTTTTTT; CDR3: CASSGTRGTGELFF
V: TRBV7-2; size: once; D: NA; J: TRBJ1-2; DNA: TGTGCCAGCAGCTTAAGAACAGACGATGGCTACACCTTC; CDR3: CASSLRTDDGYTF
V: TRBV19; size: NA; D: TRBD2; J: TRBJ2-2; DNA: TGTGCCAGTAGCAGGCGGCACGGGACTAGCGGGAGCGGTAGCACCGGGGAGCTGTTTTTT; CDR3: CASSRRHGTSGSGSTGELFF
V: TRBV5-4; size: NA; D: TRBD1; J: TRBJ1-3; DNA: TGTGCCACCACGGACAGGGGAGGAAACACCATATATTTT; CDR3: CATTDRGGNTIYF
V: TRBV12-3/TRBV12-4; size: NA; D: TRBD1; J: TRBJ1-1; DNA: TGTGCCAGCAGTGGACAGGGGCACACTGAAGCTTTCTTT; CDR3: CASSGQGHTEAFF
V: TRBV7-8; size: NA; D: NA; J: TRBJ2-2; DNA: TGTGCCAGCCGCGGGGACACCGGGGAGCTGTTTTTT; CDR3: CASRGDTGELFF
V: TRBV9; size: once; D: TRBD1; J: TRBJ2-3; DNA: TGTGCCAGCAGTCTTAGGGACAGGGGTGGTACGCAGTATTTT; CDR3: CASSLRDRGGTQYF
V: TRBV6-6; size: few; D: NA; J: TRBJ2-7; DNA: TGTGCCAGCAGACAAGACAGAAATTTCGGATACGAGCAGTACTTC; CDR3: CASRQDRNFGYEQYF
V: TRBV7-8; size: NA; D: NA; J: TRBJ2-6; DNA: TGTGCCAGCAGCTTAAGGACTCCCCCGTTAGGGGCCAACGTCCTGACTTTC; CDR3: CASSLRTPPLGANVLTF
V: TRBV7-2; size: NA; D: NA; J: TRBJ2-5; DNA: TGTGCCAGCGGTTTGGCAGAGACCCAGTACTTC; CDR3: CASGLAETQYF
V: TRBV21-1; size: NA; D: NA; J: TRBJ2-6; DNA: TGTGCCAGCAGCAACTACCGGGACAGAGTTCTTTCTGGGGCCAACGTCCTGACTTTC; CDR3: CASSNYRDRVLSGANVLTF